The 4 T cell receptor beta chains presented below share a single source sample, sequenced in a study of CD8 T cells in ankylosing spondylitis. Via MiXCR, TCRdb re-called the 5' RACE reads, giving one row per CDR3 protein. This sample yields tens of thousands of distinct CDR3 sequences, of which approximately 6% are seen a single time; around 5% belongs to the top ten. Specimen: synovial fluid, either unsorted or a sorted T cell fraction (not recorded which). Source of these receptors: a male donor with ankylosing spondylitis.

This clonotype was recorded many times. V usage is TRBV3-1 and J usage is TRBJ2-2; TRBD2 might be the D (5 bases). Trimming pared 0 bases from V and 4 bases from J, leaving 9 bases between. Germline V gives CDR1 LGHDT, CDR2 YNNKEL (reference sequence). This CDR3 spans 15 amino acids. This CDR3 reads CASSQDHRGTGELFF. As DNA, the CDR3 is TGTGCCAGCAGCCAAGATCATCGGGGCACCGGGGAGCTGTTTTTT.

This clonotype occurred many times. V and J are TRBV28 and TRBJ2-2; weak D call: TRBD1 (6 bases). Germline V gives CDR1 MDHEN, CDR2 SYDVKM. Trimming removed 2 bases from V and 4 bases from J, with 11 bases in between. The CDR3 loop spans 15 amino acids. The CDR3 bases are TGTGCCAGCAGTTTACCAGGGGTCCTCACCGGGGAGCTGTTTTTT. Translating gives CASSLPGVLTGELFF.

This rearrangement joins TRBV28 to TRBJ2-7, with D hard to call. V was shortened by 3 bases and J by 3 bases, with 6 bases between the two germline ends. This CDR3 comprises 12 residues. Germline V CDR1 and CDR2: MDHEN, SYDVKM. CDR3 DNA sequence: TGTGCCAGCAGTTTGGGGTTCTACGAGCAGTACTTC. This gives the protein CASSLGFYEQYF.

This clonotype counts as medium-sized. The chain is built from TRBV5-6 and TRBJ2-7, with D perhaps being TRBD1 or TRBD2 (5 bases each). The CDR3 is made up of 17 amino acids. Between the trimmed V and J ends, which lost 4 bases and 1 base, there was a span of 21 bases. CDR1 SGHDT and CDR2 YYEEEE come from the germline V gene. The DNA of the CDR3 is TGTGCCAGCAGCCCCACCTTGGGGGAAACTGGGTCCTACGAGCAGTACTTC. Translated, it gives CASSPTLGETGSYEQYF.